These T cell receptor beta chains were read from a single sample in a study of cytomegalovirus exposure and HLA in healthy donors. Only in-frame clones appear in the TCRdb table, and some are missing; sequencing was by immunoSEQ multiplex PCR. The data show over 200,000 clones, about 86% seen once. The sequenced sample was PBMCs. The receptors come from a woman aged 18-29 years in good health and CMV-seronegative. Both conserved end residues are part of each CDR3. The D gene is left open where the match is weak. The size entry is marked missing in some rows and otherwise reads once, few, many or a size class.

d_gene: NA; abundance: NA; len: 16; j_gene: TRBJ2-6; v_gene: TRBV15; CDR3aa: CATSGPRTSGANVLTF; CDR3nt: TGTGCCACCAGCGGGCCTCGAACGTCTGGGGCCAACGTCCTGACTTTC
d_gene: TRBD1; abundance: few; len: 13; j_gene: TRBJ2-1; v_gene: TRBV7-9; CDR3aa: CASSPTGMDEQFF; CDR3nt: TGTGCCAGCAGCCCGACAGGGATGGATGAGCAGTTCTTC
d_gene: TRBD2; abundance: NA; len: 19; j_gene: TRBJ2-7; v_gene: TRBV11-2; CDR3aa: CASSLDLVRGSGRGYEQYF; CDR3nt: TGTGCCAGCAGCTTAGACCTCGTTCGGGGTAGCGGGAGGGGGTACGAGCAGTACTTC
d_gene: TRBD2; abundance: NA; len: 16; j_gene: TRBJ2-1; v_gene: TRBV4-1; CDR3aa: CASSQVPAGAYNEQFF; CDR3nt: TGCGCCAGCAGCCAAGTCCCAGCGGGAGCCTACAATGAGCAGTTCTTC
d_gene: NA; abundance: once; len: 13; j_gene: TRBJ1-1; v_gene: TRBV7-3; CDR3aa: CASSQGVNTEAFF; CDR3nt: TGTGCCAGCAGTCAAGGAGTGAACACTGAAGCTTTCTTT
d_gene: TRBD2; abundance: NA; len: 15; j_gene: TRBJ2-7; v_gene: TRBV9; CDR3aa: CASSVEAGGAYEQYF; CDR3nt: TGTGCCAGCAGCGTAGAAGCGGGAGGCGCCTACGAGCAGTACTTC
d_gene: TRBD1; abundance: NA; len: 13; j_gene: TRBJ1-4; v_gene: TRBV6-1; CDR3aa: CASRQGARLKLFF; CDR3nt: TGTGCCAGCAGACAGGGGGCGCGTTTGAAACTGTTTTTT
d_gene: NA; abundance: NA; len: 15; j_gene: TRBJ2-2; v_gene: TRBV6-5; CDR3aa: CASRTGLVSTGELFF; CDR3nt: TGTGCCAGCAGAACGGGACTTGTATCCACCGGGGAGCTGTTTTTT
d_gene: NA; abundance: many; len: 14; j_gene: TRBJ1-2; v_gene: TRBV5-1; CDR3aa: CASSLSPGNYGYTF; CDR3nt: TGCGCCAGCAGCTTGAGTCCCGGGAACTATGGCTACACCTTC
d_gene: TRBD1; abundance: few; len: 15; j_gene: TRBJ1-5; v_gene: TRBV7-8; CDR3aa: CASSSTGLSNQPQHF; CDR3nt: TGTGCCAGCAGCTCGACAGGGCTAAGCAATCAGCCCCAGCATTTT
d_gene: NA; abundance: NA; len: 15; j_gene: TRBJ2-1; v_gene: TRBV13; CDR3aa: CASSLWRSSYNEQFF; CDR3nt: TGTGCCAGCAGCTTATGGCGGAGCTCCTACAATGAGCAGTTCTTC
d_gene: NA; abundance: NA; len: 12; j_gene: TRBJ1-1; v_gene: TRBV2; CDR3aa: CASTPGITEAFF; CDR3nt: TGTGCCAGCACCCCGGGAATCACTGAAGCTTTCTTT
d_gene: NA; abundance: NA; len: 14; j_gene: TRBJ1-5; v_gene: TRBV27; CDR3aa: CASSSMDSNQPQHF; CDR3nt: TGTGCCAGCAGTTCCATGGACAGCAACCAGCCCCAGCATTTT
d_gene: TRBD2; abundance: NA; len: 15; j_gene: TRBJ2-7; v_gene: TRBV18; CDR3aa: CASSRPAGGTYEQYF; CDR3nt: TGTGCCAGCTCACGGCCAGCGGGAGGGACCTACGAGCAGTACTTC
d_gene: TRBD2; abundance: NA; len: 14; j_gene: TRBJ2-7; v_gene: TRBV7-9; CDR3aa: CASSLGTSKYEQYF; CDR3nt: TGTGCCAGCAGCTTAGGGACTAGCAAATACGAGCAGTACTTC
d_gene: NA; abundance: NA; len: 14; j_gene: TRBJ2-3; v_gene: TRBV27; CDR3aa: CASSLGGLTDTQYF; CDR3nt: TGTGCCAGCAGTTTGGGGGGGCTCACAGATACGCAGTATTTT
d_gene: NA; abundance: NA; len: 16; j_gene: TRBJ2-2; v_gene: TRBV9; CDR3aa: CASSVEVGPNTGELFF; CDR3nt: TGTGCCAGCAGCGTAGAAGTGGGCCCGAACACCGGGGAGCTGTTTTTT
d_gene: NA; abundance: once; len: 13; j_gene: TRBJ2-1; v_gene: TRBV11-3; CDR3aa: CASSLGSAEEQFF; CDR3nt: TGTGCCAGCAGCTTAGGTTCGGCGGAGGAGCAGTTCTTC
d_gene: TRBD1; abundance: once; len: 13; j_gene: TRBJ2-5; v_gene: TRBV29-1; CDR3aa: CSVDPVSGGTQYF; CDR3nt: TGCAGCGTCGACCCCGTATCAGGGGGGACCCAGTACTTC
d_gene: NA; abundance: NA; len: 16; j_gene: TRBJ2-6; v_gene: TRBV27; CDR3aa: CASSQPQGRGANVLTF; CDR3nt: TGTGCCAGCAGCCAACCCCAGGGCCGTGGGGCCAACGTCCTGACTTTC
d_gene: NA; abundance: NA; len: 13; j_gene: TRBJ2-7; v_gene: TRBV5-4; CDR3aa: CASRGHGNYEQYF; CDR3nt: TGTGCCAGCAGGGGACATGGGAACTACGAGCAGTACTTC
d_gene: NA; abundance: NA; len: 13; j_gene: TRBJ2-7; v_gene: TRBV28; CDR3aa: CASYDRLGYEQYF; CDR3nt: TGTGCCAGCTACGACAGGTTGGGGTACGAGCAGTACTTC
d_gene: NA; abundance: NA; len: 15; j_gene: TRBJ2-2; v_gene: TRBV29-1; CDR3aa: CSPFVGRANTGELFF; CDR3nt: TGCAGCCCGTTCGTCGGGCGGGCCAACACCGGGGAGCTGTTTTTT
d_gene: TRBD1; abundance: once; len: 14; j_gene: TRBJ1-4; v_gene: TRBV27; CDR3aa: CASSRRTGDEKLFF; CDR3nt: TGTGCCAGCAGTAGAAGGACAGGAGATGAAAAACTGTTTTTT
d_gene: NA; abundance: NA; len: 11; j_gene: TRBJ2-7; v_gene: TRBV10-3; CDR3aa: CAISRSYEQYF; CDR3nt: TGTGCCATCAGCCGGTCCTACGAGCAGTACTTC
d_gene: TRBD1; abundance: NA; len: 19; j_gene: TRBJ2-6; v_gene: TRBV30; CDR3aa: CAWSVSRTGFFSGANVLTF; CDR3nt: TGTGCCTGGAGTGTATCTAGGACAGGGTTCTTCTCTGGGGCCAACGTCCTGACTTTC
d_gene: TRBD1; abundance: NA; len: 13; j_gene: TRBJ2-3; v_gene: TRBV7-9; CDR3aa: CASSFTGGDTQYF; CDR3nt: TGTGCCAGCAGCTTTACAGGGGGCGATACGCAGTATTTT
d_gene: NA; abundance: NA; len: 21; j_gene: TRBJ1-5; v_gene: TRBV19; CDR3aa: CASSITYWRHGEKQSNQPQHF; CDR3nt: TGTGCCAGTAGTATCACTTACTGGAGACACGGGGAGAAACAAAGCAATCAGCCCCAGCATTTT
d_gene: NA; abundance: NA; len: 14; j_gene: TRBJ2-7; v_gene: TRBV7-2; CDR3aa: CASTQRDITYEQYF; CDR3nt: TGTGCCAGCACCCAACGGGACATAACGTACGAGCAGTACTTC
d_gene: NA; abundance: NA; len: 14; j_gene: TRBJ1-2; v_gene: TRBV28; CDR3aa: CASSPSGRAYGYTF; CDR3nt: TGTGCCAGCAGTCCCTCCGGGCGGGCCTATGGCTACACCTTC
d_gene: NA; abundance: once; len: 15; j_gene: TRBJ2-1; v_gene: TRBV18; CDR3aa: CASSPLPGTYNEQFF; CDR3nt: TGTGCCAGCTCACCTTTGCCAGGGACCTACAATGAGCAGTTCTTC
d_gene: TRBD2; abundance: NA; len: 16; j_gene: TRBJ2-1; v_gene: TRBV29-1; CDR3aa: CSVEDLSAGGLSEQFF; CDR3nt: TGCAGCGTTGAAGATCTATCGGCGGGAGGGCTTAGCGAGCAGTTCTTC
d_gene: NA; abundance: once; len: 12; j_gene: TRBJ1-1; v_gene: TRBV29-1; CDR3aa: CSVGWSGTEAFF; CDR3nt: TGCAGCGTGGGCTGGAGCGGGACTGAAGCTTTCTTT
d_gene: NA; abundance: NA; len: 18; j_gene: TRBJ2-4; v_gene: TRBV4-1; CDR3aa: CASSQELDPSGVKNIQYF; CDR3nt: TGCGCCAGCAGCCAAGAGCTAGACCCATCGGGAGTCAAAAACATTCAGTACTTC